The rows below give T cell receptor beta chains drawn from one sample of a study of CD8+ T cells in alopecia areata. Clones were sequenced by immunoSEQ multiplex PCR, and TCRdb holds only the in-frame ones, with some missing. The table records some 200,000 clones, around two fifths of them present only once. The material was CD4+ T cells sorted from blood, obtained at approximately week 36, from a patient treated with tofacitinib. Receptor source: a human donor with alopecia areata. CDR3s include the opening cysteine and the closing phenylalanine or tryptophan. The order of the fields is V gene, D gene, clone size, J gene, CDR3 protein, CDR3 DNA. A D gene is named only where the DNA matches it firmly. The listing skips clone size in some rows; elsewhere it reads once, few, many or a size class.

TRBV11-2	NA	few	TRBJ2-7	CASSEGPLLREQYF	TGTGCCAGCAGCGAGGGCCCGTTATTACGGGAGCAGTACTTC
TRBV28	TRBD1	NA	TRBJ2-7	CASSLGQGAYEQYF	TGTGCCAGCAGCCTGGGTCAGGGGGCCTACGAGCAGTACTTC
TRBV2	NA	NA	TRBJ2-1	CASKSGEGNEQFF	TGTGCCAGCAAGTCGGGGGAAGGCAATGAGCAGTTCTTC
TRBV10-3	TRBD2	many	TRBJ2-3	CAIKETSGGDTQYF	TGTGCCATCAAAGAGACTAGCGGAGGTGATACGCAGTATTTT
TRBV19	TRBD1	few	TRBJ1-2	CAIGDSYGYTF	TGTGCCATAGGGGACAGCTATGGCTACACCTTC
TRBV30	NA	few	TRBJ1-2	CAWRGLYNGYTF	TGTGCCTGGAGAGGGCTTTACAATGGCTACACCTTC
TRBV29-1	NA	NA	TRBJ2-3	CSVGRLPTDTQYF	TGCAGCGTGGGACGTTTGCCCACAGATACGCAGTATTTT
TRBV7-2	TRBD2	once	TRBJ2-7	CASSLGLAGGVIHEQYF	TGTGCCAGCAGCTTAGGCCTAGCGGGAGGGGTGATCCACGAGCAGTACTTC
TRBV2	NA	NA	TRBJ2-7	CASSERRSLGVREQYF	TGTGCCAGCAGTGAAAGGCGGTCGCTAGGAGTACGGGAGCAGTACTTC
TRBV7-3	NA	few	TRBJ1-3	CASSLPVGPGNTIYF	TGTGCCAGCAGCTTACCGGTAGGGCCTGGAAACACCATATATTTT